The clone carrying this T cell receptor (beta chain) was counted between two and nine times. Its antigen is unidentified. CDR3 length: 14 residues. The V and J ends lost 4 bases and 4 bases, in that order; junction bases with no gene match: 7. This record comes from a study of post-analysis software for immune sequencing data. General study findings and limits: Normalized Chao1 diversity in multiple sclerosis patients fell significantly below that of controls. Roughly five TRBV segments were significantly more frequent in patients than in controls. TRBV5-6, TRBV5-1 and TRBV20-1 were among these segments. Strong co-clustering by F measure was seen for same-batch samples.

The TCR beta cDNA libraries carried unique molecular identifiers. TCRdb ran MiXCR on the PCR reads and lists one entry per CDR3 protein. This table holds about 810,000 distinct CDR3 sequences, approximately 57% found once. This chain links TRBV12-3 or TRBV12-4 with TRBJ2-7; 7 bases are a match to TRBD2. Sequenced: blood. This receptor was identified in a girl aged 5-17 years with multiple sclerosis. CDR3 coding DNA: TGTGCCAGCAGTTATTCTAGCGGAGGTTACGAGCAGTACTTC. This codes for CASSYSSGGYEQYF.